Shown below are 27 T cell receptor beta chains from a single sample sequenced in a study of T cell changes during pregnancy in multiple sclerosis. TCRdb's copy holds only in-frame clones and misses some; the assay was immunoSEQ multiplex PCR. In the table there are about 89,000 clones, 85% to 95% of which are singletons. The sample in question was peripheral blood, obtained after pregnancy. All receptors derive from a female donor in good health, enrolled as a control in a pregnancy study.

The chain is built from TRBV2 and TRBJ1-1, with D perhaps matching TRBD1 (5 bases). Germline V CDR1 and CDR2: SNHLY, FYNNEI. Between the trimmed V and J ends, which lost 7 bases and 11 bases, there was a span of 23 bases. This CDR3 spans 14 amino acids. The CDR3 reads CASTFNTVGDYAFF. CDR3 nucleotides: TGTGCCAGCACGTTCAATACCGTAGGGGATTACGCTTTCTTT.

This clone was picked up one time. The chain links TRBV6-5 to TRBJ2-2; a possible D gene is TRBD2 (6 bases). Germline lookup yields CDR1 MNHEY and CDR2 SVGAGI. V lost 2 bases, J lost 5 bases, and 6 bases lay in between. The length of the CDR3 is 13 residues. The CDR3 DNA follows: TGTGCCAGCAGTTACGGAGGGACCGGGGAGCTGTTTTTT. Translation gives CASSYGGTGELFF.

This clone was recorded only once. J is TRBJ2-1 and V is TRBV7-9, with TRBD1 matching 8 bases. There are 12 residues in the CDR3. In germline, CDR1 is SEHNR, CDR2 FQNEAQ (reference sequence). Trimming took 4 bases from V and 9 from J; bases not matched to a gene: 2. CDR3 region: CASSSRGLEQFF. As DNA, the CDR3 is TGTGCCAGCAGCTCCAGGGGGCTTGAGCAGTTCTTC.

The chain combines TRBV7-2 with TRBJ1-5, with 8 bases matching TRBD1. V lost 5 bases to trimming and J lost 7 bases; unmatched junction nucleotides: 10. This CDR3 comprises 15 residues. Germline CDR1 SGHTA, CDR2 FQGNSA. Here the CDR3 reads CASSPGRGQGQPQHF. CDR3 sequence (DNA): TGTGCCAGCAGCCCCGGCAGGGGGCAAGGGCAGCCCCAGCATTTT.

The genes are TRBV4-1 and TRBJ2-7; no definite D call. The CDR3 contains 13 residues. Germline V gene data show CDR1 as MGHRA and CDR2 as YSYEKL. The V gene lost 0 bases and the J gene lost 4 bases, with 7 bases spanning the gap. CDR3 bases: TGCGCCAGCAGCCAAGAGGCAGAATACGAGCAGTACTTC. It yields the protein CASSQEAEYEQYF.

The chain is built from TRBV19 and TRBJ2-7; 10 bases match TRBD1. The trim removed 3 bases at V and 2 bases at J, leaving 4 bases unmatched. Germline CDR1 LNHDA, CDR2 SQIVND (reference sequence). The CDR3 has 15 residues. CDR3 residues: CASSMGGTGAYEQYF. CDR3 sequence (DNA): TGTGCCAGTAGTATGGGTGGGACAGGGGCCTACGAGCAGTACTTC.

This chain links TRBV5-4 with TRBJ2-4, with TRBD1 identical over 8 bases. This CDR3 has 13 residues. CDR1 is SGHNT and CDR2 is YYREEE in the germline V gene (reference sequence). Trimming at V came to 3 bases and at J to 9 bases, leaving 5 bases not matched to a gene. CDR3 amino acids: CASSSRGLGIQYF. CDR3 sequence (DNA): TGTGCCAGCAGCTCCAGGGGGCTTGGCATTCAGTACTTC. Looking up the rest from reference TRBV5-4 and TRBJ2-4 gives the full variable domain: ETGVTQSPTHLIKTRGQQVTLRCSSQSGHNTVSWYQQALGQGPQFIFQYYREEENGRGNFPPRFSGLQFPNYSSELNVNALELDDSALYLCASSSRGLGIQYFGAGTRLSVL.

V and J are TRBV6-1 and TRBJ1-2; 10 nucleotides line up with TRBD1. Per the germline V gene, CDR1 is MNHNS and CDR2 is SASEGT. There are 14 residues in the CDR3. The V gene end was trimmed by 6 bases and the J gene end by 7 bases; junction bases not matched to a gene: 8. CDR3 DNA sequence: TGTGCCAGCAGCTTGACAGGGGGCGTTAGTGGCTACACCTTC. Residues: CASSLTGGVSGYTF.

CDR3 protein: CASSPVGGLNGNTIYF. The CDR3 DNA follows: TGTGCCAGCAGCCCGGTGGGGGGGCTCAACGGAAACACCATATATTTT. The genes are TRBV27 and TRBJ1-3, with D maybe TRBD1 (6 bases). Trimming cost V 6 bases and J 4 bases, with 19 bases left between them. This CDR3 is 16 amino acids long. Per the germline V gene, CDR1 is MNHEY and CDR2 is SMNVEV (reference sequence).

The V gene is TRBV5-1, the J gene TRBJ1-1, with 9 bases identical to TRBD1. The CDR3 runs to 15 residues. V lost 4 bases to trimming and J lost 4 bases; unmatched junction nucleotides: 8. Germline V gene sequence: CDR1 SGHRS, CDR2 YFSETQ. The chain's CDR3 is CASSDTGGLSTEAFF. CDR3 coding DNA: TGCGCCAGCAGCGATACAGGGGGCCTCAGCACTGAAGCTTTCTTT.

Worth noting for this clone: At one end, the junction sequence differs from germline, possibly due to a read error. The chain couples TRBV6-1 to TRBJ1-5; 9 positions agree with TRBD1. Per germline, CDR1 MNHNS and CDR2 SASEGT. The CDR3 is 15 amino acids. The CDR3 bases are TGTGCCAGCAGCGAAGGGGACAGGGACAATCAGCCCCAGCATTTT. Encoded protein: CASSEGDRDNQPQHF.

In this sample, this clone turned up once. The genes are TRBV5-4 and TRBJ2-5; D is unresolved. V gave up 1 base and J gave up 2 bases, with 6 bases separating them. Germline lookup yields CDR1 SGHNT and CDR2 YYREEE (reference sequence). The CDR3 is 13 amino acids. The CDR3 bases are TGTGCCAGCAGCTTGTGGCAGCAAGAGACCCAGTACTTC. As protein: CASSLWQQETQYF.

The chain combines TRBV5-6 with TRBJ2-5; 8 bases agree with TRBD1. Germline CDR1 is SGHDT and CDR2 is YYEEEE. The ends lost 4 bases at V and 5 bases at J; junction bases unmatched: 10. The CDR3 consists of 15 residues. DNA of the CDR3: TGTGCCAGCAGCACATCAGGGGGCCTCCGGGAGACCCAGTACTTC. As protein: CASSTSGGLRETQYF.

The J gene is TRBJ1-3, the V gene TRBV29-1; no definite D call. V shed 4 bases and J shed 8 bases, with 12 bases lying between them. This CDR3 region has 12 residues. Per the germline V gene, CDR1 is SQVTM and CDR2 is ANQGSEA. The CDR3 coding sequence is TGCAGCGTTGTTCACGGAGCGGACACCATATATTTT. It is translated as CSVVHGADTIYF.

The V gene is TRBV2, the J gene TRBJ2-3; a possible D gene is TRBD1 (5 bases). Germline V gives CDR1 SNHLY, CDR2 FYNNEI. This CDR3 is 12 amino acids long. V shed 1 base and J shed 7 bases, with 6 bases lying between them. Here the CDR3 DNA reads TGTGCCAGCAGTGAAGGGGGCAATACGCAGTATTTT. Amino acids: CASSEGGNTQYF.

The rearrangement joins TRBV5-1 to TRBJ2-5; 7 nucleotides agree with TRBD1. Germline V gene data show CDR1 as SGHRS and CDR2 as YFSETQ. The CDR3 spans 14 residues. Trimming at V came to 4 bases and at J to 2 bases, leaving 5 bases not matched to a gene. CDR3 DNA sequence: TGCGCCAGCAGCCTGGGACAGCAGCAAGAGACCCAGTACTTC. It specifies CASSLGQQQETQYF.

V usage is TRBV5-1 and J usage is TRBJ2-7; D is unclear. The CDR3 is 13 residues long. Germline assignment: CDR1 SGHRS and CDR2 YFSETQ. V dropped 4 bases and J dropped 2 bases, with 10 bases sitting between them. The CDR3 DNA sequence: TGCGCCAGCAGCATCGGGTTAACCTACGAGCAGTACTTC. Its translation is CASSIGLTYEQYF.

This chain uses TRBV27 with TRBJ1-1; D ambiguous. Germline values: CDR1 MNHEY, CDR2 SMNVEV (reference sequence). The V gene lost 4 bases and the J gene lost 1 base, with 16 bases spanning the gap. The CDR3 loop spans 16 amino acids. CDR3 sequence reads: CASSSARHGGNTEAFF. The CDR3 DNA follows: TGTGCCAGCAGTTCCGCGCGGCACGGTGGGAACACTGAAGCTTTCTTT.

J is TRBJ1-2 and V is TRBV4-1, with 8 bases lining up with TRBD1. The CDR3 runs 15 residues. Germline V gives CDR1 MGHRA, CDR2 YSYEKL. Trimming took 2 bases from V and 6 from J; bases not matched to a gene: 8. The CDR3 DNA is TGCGCCAGCAGCCAACCGGGACAGGAGGGGAATGGCTACACCTTC. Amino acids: CASSQPGQEGNGYTF.

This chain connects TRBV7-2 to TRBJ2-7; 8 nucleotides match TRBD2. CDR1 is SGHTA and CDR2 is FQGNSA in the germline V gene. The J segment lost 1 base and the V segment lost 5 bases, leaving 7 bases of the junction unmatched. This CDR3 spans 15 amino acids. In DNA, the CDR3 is TGTGCCAGCAGCAAAAGAGCGGGAGAGTCCTACGAGCAGTACTTC. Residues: CASSKRAGESYEQYF.

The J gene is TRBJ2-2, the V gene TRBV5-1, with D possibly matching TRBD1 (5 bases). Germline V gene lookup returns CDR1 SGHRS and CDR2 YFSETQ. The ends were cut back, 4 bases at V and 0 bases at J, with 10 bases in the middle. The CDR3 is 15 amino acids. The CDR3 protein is CASSPAGPNTGELFF. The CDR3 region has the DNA TGCGCCAGCAGCCCGGCAGGGCCGAACACCGGGGAGCTGTTTTTT.

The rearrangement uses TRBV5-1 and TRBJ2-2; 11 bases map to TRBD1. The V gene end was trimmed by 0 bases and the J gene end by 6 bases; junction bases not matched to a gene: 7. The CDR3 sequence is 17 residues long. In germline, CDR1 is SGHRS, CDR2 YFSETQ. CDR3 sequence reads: CASSLGVGQGAAGELFF. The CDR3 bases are TGCGCCAGCAGCTTGGGCGTAGGACAGGGGGCCGCCGGGGAGCTGTTTTTT.

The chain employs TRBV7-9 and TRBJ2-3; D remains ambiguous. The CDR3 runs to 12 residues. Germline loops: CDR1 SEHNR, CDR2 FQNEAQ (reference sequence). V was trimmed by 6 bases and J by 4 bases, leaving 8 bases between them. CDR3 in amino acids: CASSYESDTQYF. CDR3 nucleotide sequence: TGTGCCAGCAGTTACGAGTCAGATACGCAGTATTTT. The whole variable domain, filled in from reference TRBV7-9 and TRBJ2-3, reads DTGVSQNPRHKITKRGQNVTFRCDPISEHNRLYWYRQTLGQGPEFLTYFQNEAQLEKSRLLSDRFSAERPKGSFSTLEIQRTEQGDSAMYLCASSYESDTQYFGPGTRLTVL.

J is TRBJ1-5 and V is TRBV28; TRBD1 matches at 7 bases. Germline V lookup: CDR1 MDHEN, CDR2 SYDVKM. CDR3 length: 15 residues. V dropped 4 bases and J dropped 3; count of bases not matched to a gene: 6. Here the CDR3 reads CASSSDGTVNQPQHF. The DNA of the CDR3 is TGTGCCAGCAGTTCTGATGGGACAGTCAATCAGCCCCAGCATTTT.

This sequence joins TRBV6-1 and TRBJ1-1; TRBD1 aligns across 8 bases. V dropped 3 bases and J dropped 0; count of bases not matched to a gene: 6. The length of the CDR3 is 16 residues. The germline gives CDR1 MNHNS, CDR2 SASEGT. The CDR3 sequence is CASSEETGDMNTEAFF. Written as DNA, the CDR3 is TGTGCCAGCAGTGAGGAGACAGGGGACATGAACACTGAAGCTTTCTTT.

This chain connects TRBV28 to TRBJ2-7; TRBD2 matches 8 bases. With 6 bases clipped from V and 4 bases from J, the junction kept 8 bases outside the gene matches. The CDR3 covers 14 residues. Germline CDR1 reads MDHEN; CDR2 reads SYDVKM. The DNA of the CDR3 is TGTGCCAGCAGGGACCCAGCGGGAGTTTACGAGCAGTACTTC. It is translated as CASRDPAGVYEQYF.

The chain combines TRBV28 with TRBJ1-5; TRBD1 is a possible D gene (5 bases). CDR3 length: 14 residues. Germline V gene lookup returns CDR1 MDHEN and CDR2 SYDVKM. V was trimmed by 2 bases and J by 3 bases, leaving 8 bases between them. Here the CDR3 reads CASSLGGTNQPQHF. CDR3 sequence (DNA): TGTGCCAGCAGTTTAGGAGGGACCAATCAGCCCCAGCATTTT.